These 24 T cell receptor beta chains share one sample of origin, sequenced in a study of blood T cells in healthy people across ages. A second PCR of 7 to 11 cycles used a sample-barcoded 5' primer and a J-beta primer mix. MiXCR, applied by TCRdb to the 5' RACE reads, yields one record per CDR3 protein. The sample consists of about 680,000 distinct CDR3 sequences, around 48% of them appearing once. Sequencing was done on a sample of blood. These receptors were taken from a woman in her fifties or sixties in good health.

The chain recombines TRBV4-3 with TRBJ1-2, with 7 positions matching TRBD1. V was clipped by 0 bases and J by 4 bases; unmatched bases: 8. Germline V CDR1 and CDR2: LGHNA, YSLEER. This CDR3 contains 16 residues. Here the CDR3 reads CASSQEGPGGSYGYTF. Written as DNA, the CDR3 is TGCGCCAGCAGCCAAGAAGGGCCAGGGGGGAGCTATGGCTACACCTTC.

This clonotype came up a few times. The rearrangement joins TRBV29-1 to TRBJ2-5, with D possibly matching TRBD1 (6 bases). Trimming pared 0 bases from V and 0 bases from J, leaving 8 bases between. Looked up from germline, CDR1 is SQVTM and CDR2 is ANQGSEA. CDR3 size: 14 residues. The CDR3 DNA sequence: TGCAGCGTTGAAGACACAGGGAACCAAGAGACCCAGTACTTC. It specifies CSVEDTGNQETQYF. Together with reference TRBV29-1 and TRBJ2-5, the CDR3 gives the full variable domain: SAVISQKPSRDICQRGTSLTIQCQVDSQVTMMFWYRQQPGQSLTLIATANQGSEATYESGFVIDKFPISRPNLTFSTLTVSNMSPEDSSIYLCSVEDTGNQETQYFGPGTRLLVL.

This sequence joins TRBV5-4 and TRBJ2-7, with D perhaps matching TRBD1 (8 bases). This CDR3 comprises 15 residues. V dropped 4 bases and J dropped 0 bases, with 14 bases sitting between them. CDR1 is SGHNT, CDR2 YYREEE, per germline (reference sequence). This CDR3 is CASSPQGGISYEQYF. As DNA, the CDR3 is TGTGCCAGCAGCCCACAGGGGGGGATCTCCTACGAGCAGTACTTC.

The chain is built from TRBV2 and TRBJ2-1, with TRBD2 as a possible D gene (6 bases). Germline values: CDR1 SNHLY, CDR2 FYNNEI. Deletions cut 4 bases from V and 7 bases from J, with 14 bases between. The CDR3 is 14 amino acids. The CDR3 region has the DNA TGTGCCAGCAGTGGCGGGACCTATGAGAATGAGCAGTTCTTC. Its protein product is CASSGGTYENEQFF. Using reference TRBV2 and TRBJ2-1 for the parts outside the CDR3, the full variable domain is EPEVTQTPSHQVTQMGQEVILRCVPISNHLYFYWYRQILGQKVEFLVSFYNNEISEKSEIFDDQFSVERPDGSNFTLKIRSTKLEDSAMYFCASSGGTYENEQFFGPGTRLTVL.

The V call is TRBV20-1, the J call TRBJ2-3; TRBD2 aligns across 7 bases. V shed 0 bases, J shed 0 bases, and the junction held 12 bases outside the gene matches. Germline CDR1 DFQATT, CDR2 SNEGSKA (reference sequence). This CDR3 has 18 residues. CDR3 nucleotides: TGCAGTGCTAGAGATTGGGTAGCGGGTAGGGGTAGCACAGATACGCAGTATTTT. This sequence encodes CSARDWVAGRGSTDTQYF.

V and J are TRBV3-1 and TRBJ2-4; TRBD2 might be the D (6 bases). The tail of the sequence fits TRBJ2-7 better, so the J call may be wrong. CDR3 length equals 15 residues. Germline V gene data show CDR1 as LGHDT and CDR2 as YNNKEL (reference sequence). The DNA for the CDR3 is TGTGCCAGCAGCCAAGCAAAGCGGGTCGGCTACGAGCAGTACTTC. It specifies CASSQAKRVGYEQYF.

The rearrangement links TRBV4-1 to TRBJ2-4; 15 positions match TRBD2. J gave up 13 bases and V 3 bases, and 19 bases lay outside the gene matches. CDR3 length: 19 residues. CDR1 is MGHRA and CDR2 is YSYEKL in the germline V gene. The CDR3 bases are TGCGCCAGCAGCCATCCCGGGACTAGCGGGAGGAAACGTACGGATGAGCAGTACTTC. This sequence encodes CASSHPGTSGRKRTDEQYF.

The CDR3 loop reads CSANSLEAEQYF. The CDR3 DNA reads TGCAGTGCTAACTCCTTGGAGGCCGAGCAGTACTTC. The V gene is TRBV20-1, the J gene TRBJ2-7; possibly TRBD2 for D (5 bases). Germline CDR1 reads DFQATT; CDR2 reads SNEGSKA (reference sequence). Between the trimmed V and J ends, which lost 4 bases and 6 bases, there was a span of 13 bases. The CDR3 is made up of 12 amino acids.

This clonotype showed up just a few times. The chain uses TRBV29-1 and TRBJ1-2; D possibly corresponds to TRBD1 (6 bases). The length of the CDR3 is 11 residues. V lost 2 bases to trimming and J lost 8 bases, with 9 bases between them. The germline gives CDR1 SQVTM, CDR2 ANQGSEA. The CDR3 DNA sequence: TGCAGCGTTGAATGGCAGGGGGGCTACACCTTC. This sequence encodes CSVEWQGGYTF.

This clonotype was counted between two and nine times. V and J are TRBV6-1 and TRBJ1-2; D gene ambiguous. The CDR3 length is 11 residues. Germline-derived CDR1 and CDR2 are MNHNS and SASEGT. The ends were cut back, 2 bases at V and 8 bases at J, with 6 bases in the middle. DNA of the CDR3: TGTGCCAGCAGTGAAAACCTGGGCTACACCTTC. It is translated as CASSENLGYTF.

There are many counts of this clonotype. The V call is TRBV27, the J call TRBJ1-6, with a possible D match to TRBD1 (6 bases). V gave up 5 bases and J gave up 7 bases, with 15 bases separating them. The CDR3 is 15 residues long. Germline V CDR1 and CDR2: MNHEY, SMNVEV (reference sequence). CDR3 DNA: TGTGCCAGCAGTCCCACGGACAGAGGGAATTCACCCCTCCACTTT. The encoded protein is CASSPTDRGNSPLHF.

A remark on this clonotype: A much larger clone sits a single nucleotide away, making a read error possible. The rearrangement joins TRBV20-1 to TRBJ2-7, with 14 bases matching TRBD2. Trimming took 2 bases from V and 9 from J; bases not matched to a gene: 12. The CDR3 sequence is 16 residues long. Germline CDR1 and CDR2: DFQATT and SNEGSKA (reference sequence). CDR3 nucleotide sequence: TGCAGTGCTAGAATCAGGGGACTAGCGGGAGCAATTACGCAGTACTTC. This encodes CSARIRGLAGAITQYF.

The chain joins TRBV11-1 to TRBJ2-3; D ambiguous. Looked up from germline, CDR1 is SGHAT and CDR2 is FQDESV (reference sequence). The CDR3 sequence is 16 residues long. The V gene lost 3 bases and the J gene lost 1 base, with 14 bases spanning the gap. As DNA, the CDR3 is TGTGCCAGCAGCTTTTCACCCACTAACCGCACAGATACGCAGTATTTT. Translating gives CASSFSPTNRTDTQYF.

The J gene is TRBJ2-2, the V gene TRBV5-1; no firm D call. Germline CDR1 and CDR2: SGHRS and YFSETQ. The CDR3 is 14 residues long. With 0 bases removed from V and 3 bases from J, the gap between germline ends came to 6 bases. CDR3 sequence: CASSLGTYTGELFF. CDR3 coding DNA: TGCGCCAGCAGCTTGGGGACCTACACCGGGGAGCTGTTTTTT.

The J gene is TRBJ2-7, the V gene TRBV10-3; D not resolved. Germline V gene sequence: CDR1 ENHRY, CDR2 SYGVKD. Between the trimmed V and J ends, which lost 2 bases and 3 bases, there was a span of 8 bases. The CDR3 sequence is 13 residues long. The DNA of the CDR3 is TGTGCCATCAGTGAGGGCCAGATCTACGAGCAGTACTTC. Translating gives CAISEGQIYEQYF.

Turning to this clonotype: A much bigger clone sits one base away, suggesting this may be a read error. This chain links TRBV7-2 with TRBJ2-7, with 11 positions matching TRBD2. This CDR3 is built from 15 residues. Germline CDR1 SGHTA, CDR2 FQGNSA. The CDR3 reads CAGRYEASGRHEQYF. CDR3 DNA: TGTGCCGGCAGATACGAGGCTAGCGGGAGGCACGAGCAGTACTTC.

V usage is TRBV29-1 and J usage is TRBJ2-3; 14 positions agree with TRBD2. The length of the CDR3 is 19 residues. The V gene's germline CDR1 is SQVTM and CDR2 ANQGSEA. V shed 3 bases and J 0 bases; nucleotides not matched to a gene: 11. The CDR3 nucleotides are TGCAGCGTTGAGGGGACTAGCGGGAGCTCCGTAGTAAGCACAGATACGCAGTATTTT. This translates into CSVEGTSGSSVVSTDTQYF.

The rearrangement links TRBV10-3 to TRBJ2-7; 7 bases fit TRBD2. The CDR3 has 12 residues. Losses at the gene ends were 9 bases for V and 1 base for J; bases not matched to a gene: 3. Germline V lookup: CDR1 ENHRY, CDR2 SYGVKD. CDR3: CAIASGSYEQYF. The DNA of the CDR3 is TGTGCCATTGCTAGCGGATCCTACGAGCAGTACTTC.

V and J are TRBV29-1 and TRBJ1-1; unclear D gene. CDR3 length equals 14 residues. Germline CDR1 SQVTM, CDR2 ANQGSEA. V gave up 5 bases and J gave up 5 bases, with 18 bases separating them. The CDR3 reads CSVSPGGDGTEAFF. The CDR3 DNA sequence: TGCAGCGTTAGTCCCGGAGGCGATGGAACTGAAGCTTTCTTT. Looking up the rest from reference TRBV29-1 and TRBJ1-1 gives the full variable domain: SAVISQKPSRDICQRGTSLTIQCQVDSQVTMMFWYRQQPGQSLTLIATANQGSEATYESGFVIDKFPISRPNLTFSTLTVSNMSPEDSSIYLCSVSPGGDGTEAFFGQGTRLTVV.

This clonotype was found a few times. CDR3 region: CATSARITDTQYF. CDR3 DNA: TGTGCCACCAGTGCTAGGATCACAGATACGCAGTATTTT. This chain joins TRBV24-1 and TRBJ2-3; D unclear. Germline V gene data show CDR1 as KGHDR and CDR2 as SFDVKD. The CDR3 has 13 residues. With 5 bases removed from V and 2 bases from J, the gap between germline ends came to 7 bases.

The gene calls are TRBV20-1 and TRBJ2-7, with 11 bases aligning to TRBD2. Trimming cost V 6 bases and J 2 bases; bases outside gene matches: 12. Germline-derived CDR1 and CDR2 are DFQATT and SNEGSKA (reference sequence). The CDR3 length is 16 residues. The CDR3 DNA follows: TGCAGTGCCCCGGGACTAGCGGACTCCCGGGCCTACGAGCAGTACTTC. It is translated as CSAPGLADSRAYEQYF.

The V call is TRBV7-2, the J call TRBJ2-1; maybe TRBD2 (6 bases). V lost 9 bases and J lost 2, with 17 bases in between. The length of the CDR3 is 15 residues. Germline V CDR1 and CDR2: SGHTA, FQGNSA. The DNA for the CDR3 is TGTGCCAGTGCGGAGGGGCAGGGAGCCTACAATGAGCAGTTCTTC. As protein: CASAEGQGAYNEQFF.

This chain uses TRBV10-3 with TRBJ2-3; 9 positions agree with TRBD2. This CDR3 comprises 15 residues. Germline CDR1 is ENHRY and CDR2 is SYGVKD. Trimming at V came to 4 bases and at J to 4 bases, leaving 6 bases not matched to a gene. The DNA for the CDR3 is TGTGCCATCAGTGGTCCTAGCGGGAACCCAGATACGCAGTATTTT. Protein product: CAISGPSGNPDTQYF.

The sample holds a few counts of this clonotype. CDR3 sequence: CASSPDRGREQFF. The CDR3 region has the DNA TGTGCCAGCAGCCCGGACAGGGGGAGAGAGCAGTTCTTC. This sequence joins TRBV7-2 and TRBJ2-1; the match to TRBD1 covers 10 bases. This CDR3 spans 13 amino acids. The J segment lost 10 bases and the V segment lost 5 bases, leaving 5 bases of the junction unmatched. Germline-derived CDR1 and CDR2 are SGHTA and FQGNSA.